This TCR beta chain was recovered during a study of persistence of HIV-infected CD4 T cells. Study-wide context: Donors were ART-treated; their CMV- and Gag-responding CD4+ T cells were isolated.

The libraries were made with immunoSEQ version 4 in survey mode. This table comes from immunoSEQ multiplex PCR, and its TCRdb copy is limited to in-frame clones, with some not included. The repertoire consists of tens of thousands of clones, with 78% occurring once and the leading ten covering 12% to 15%. Germline CDR1 is SGHRS and CDR2 is YFSETQ. CDR3 length equals 14 residues. The V and J ends lost 3 bases and 0 bases respectively, with 10 bases between them. Cells were stimulated with overlapping HIV-1 Gag 15-mer peptides. CD40L/CD69 double-negative CD45RO-high memory CD4+ T cells were collected. Findings and caveats of the study: Proviral oligoclonality tracked with TCR oligoclonality within the same sorted cells.

A note on this clone: As yet, its antigen is unknown.

The receptor comes from an adult man with HIV who was CMV-seropositive. This chain joins TRBV5-1 and TRBJ2-7; maybe TRBD1 (5 bases). The sample was CD4+ T cells sorted from PBMCs after roughly 20-hour stimulation, taken from a patient who received antiretroviral therapy. In DNA form, the CDR3 reads TGCGCCAGCAGCTATTTGCAGGGCTCCTACGAGCAGTACTTC. Translation gives CASSYLQGSYEQYF.